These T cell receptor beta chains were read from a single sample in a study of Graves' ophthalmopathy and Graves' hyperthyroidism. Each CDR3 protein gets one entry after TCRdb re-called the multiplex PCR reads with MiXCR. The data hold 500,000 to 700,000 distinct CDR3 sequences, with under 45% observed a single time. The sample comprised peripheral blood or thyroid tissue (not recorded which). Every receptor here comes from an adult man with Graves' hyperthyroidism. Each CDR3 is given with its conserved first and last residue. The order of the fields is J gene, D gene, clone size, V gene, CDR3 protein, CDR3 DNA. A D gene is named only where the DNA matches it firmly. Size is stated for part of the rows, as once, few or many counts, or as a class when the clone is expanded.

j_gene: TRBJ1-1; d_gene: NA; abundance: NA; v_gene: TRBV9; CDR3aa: CASSVAQAANTEAFF; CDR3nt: TGTGCCAGCAGCGTAGCCCAAGCAGCGAACACTGAAGCTTTCTTT
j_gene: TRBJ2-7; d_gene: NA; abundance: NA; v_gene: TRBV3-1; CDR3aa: CASSQGRAGTYEQYF; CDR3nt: TGTGCCAGCAGCCAAGGCAGGGCGGGGACCTACGAGCAGTACTTC
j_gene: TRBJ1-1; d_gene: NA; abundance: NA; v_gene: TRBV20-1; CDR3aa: CSAQGHLRDTEAFF; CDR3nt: TGCAGTGCTCAGGGCCATCTTAGGGACACTGAAGCTTTCTTT
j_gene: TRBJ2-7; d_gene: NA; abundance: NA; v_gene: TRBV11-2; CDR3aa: CATSHLRGQAHEQYF; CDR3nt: TGTGCCACCAGCCACCTCCGGGGGCAGGCGCACGAGCAGTACTTC
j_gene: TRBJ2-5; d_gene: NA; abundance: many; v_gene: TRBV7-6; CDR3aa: CASSSRGQGGRRETQYF; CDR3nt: TGTGCCAGCAGCTCAAGAGGGCAGGGGGGTCGCCGAGAGACCCAGTACTTC
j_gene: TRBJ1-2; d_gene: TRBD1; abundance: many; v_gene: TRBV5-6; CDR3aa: CASSWGRQGANGYTF; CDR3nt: TGTGCCAGCAGCTGGGGTCGACAGGGGGCTAATGGCTACACCTTC
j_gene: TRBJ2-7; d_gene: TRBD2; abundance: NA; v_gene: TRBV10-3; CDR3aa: CAISGTSGRAGSYEQYF; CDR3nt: TGTGCCATCAGTGGAACTAGCGGGAGGGCCGGCTCCTACGAGCAGTACTTC
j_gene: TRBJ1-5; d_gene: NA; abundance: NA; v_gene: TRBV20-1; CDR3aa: CSARDCDSSNQPRHF; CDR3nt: TGCAGTGCTAGAGACTGCGACAGTAGTAATCAGCCCCGGCATTTT
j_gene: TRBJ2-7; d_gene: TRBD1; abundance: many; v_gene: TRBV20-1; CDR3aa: CSAHVTGQVSYEQYF; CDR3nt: TGCAGTGCCCACGTCACTGGACAGGTCTCCTACGAGCAGTACTTC
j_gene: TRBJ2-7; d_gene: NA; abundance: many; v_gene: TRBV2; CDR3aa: CASSQDSGGYEQYF; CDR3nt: TGTGCCAGCAGTCAAGACAGTGGAGGATACGAGCAGTACTTC
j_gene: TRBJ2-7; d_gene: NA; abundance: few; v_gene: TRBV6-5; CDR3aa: CASSYPVGLFPSYEQYF; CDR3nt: TGTGCCAGCAGTTACCCGGTCGGACTCTTCCCCTCCTACGAGCAGTACTTC
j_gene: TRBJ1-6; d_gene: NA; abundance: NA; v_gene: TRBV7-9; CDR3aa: CASSLVPQGSSPLHF; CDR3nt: TGTGCCAGCAGCTTAGTCCCACAGGGAAGCTCACCCCTCCACTTT
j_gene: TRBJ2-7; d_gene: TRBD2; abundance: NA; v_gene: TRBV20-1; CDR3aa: CSAAPGLAGRGYEQYF; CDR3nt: TGCAGTGCCGCCCCCGGACTAGCGGGAAGGGGCTACGAGCAGTACTTC
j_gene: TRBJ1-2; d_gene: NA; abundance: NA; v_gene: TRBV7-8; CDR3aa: CASSVGAGGDSGNTF; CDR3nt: TGTGCCAGCAGCGTAGGCGCCGGGGGCGACTCTGGAAACACCTTC
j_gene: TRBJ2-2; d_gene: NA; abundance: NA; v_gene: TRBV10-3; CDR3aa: CAISAGTGELFF; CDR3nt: TGTGCCATCAGCGCCGGGACAGGGGAGCTGTTTTTT
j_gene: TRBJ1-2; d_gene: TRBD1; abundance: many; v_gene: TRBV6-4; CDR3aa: CASSIDRVIYGYTF; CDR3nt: TGTGCCAGCAGTATTGACAGGGTTATCTATGGCTACACCTTC
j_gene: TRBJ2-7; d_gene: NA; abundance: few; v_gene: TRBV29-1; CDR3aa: CSVEDPRPSGVYEQYF; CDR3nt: TGCAGCGTTGAAGATCCCAGACCTTCAGGGGTTTACGAGCAGTACTTC
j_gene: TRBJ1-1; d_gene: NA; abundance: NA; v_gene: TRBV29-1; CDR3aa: CSVGGQGFVAEAFF; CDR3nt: TGCAGCGTTGGGGGGCAGGGCTTCGTCGCTGAAGCTTTCTTT
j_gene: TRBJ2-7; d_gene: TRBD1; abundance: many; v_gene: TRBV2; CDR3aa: CASSEQGGKYEQYF; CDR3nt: TGTGCCAGCAGTGAACAAGGGGGCAAATACGAGCAGTACTTC
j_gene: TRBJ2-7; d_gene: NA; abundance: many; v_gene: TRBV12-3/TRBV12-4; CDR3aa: CASSGIPSYEQYF; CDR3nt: TGTGCCAGCAGTGGGATTCCCTCCTACGAGCAGTACTTC
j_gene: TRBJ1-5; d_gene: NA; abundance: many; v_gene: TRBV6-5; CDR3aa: CASSYLGQGNQPQHF; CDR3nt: TGTGCCAGCAGTTACTTGGGACAAGGCAATCAGCCCCAGCATTTT
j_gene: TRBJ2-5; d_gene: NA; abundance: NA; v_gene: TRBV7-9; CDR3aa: CASMTTLTETQYF; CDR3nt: TGTGCCAGCATGACTACACTCACAGAGACCCAGTACTTC